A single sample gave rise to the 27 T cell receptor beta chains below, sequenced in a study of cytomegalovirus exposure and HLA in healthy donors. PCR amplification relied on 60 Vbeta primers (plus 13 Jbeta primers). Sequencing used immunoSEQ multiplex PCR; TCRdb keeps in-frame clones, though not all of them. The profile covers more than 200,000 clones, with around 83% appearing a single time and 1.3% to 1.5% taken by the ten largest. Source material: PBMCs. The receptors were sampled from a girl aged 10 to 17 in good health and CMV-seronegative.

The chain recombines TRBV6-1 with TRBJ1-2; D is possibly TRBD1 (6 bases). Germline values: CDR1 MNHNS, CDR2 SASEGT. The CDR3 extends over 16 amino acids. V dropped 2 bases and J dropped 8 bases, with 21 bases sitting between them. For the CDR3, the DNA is TGTGCCAGCAGTGAACCGACTTACGGACAGCCAGGAGGCTACACCTTC. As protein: CASSEPTYGQPGGYTF.

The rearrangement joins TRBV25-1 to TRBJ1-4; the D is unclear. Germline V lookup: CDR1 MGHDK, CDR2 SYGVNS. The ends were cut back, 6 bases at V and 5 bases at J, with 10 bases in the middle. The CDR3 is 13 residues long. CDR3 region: CASSSGINEKLFF. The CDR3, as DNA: TGTGCCAGCAGCTCCGGGATCAATGAAAAACTGTTTTTT. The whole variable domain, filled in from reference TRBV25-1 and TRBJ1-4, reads EADIYQTPRYLVIGTGKKITLECSQTMGHDKMYWYQQDPGMELHLIHYSYGVNSTEKGDLSSESTVSRIRTEHFPLTLESARPSHTSQYLCASSSGINEKLFFGSGTQLSVL.

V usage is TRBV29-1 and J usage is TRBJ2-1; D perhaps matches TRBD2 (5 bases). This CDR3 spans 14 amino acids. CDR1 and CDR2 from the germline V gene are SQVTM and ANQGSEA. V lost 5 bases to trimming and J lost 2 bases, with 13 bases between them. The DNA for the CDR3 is TGCAGCGTTCCAGCGGATGGCACCTACAATGAGCAGTTCTTC. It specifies CSVPADGTYNEQFF.

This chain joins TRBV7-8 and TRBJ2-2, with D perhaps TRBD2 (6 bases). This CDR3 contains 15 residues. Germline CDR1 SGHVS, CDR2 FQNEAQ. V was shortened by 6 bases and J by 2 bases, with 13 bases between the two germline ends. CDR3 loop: CASRRDSLNTGELFF. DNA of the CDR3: TGTGCCAGCAGGCGGGACTCCCTTAACACCGGGGAGCTGTTTTTT.

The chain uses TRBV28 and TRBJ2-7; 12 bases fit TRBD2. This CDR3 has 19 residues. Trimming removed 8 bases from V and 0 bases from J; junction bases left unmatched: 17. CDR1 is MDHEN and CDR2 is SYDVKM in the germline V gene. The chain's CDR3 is CASGPRPGLAGRSSYEQYF. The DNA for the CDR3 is TGTGCCAGCGGTCCTAGACCGGGACTAGCGGGCCGCTCCTCCTACGAGCAGTACTTC. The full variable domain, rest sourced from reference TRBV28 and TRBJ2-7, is DVKVTQSSRYLVKRTGEKVFLECVQDMDHENMFWYRQDPGLGLRLIYFSYDVKMKEKGDIPEGYSVSREKKERFSLILESASTNQTSMYLCASGPRPGLAGRSSYEQYFGPGTRLTVT.

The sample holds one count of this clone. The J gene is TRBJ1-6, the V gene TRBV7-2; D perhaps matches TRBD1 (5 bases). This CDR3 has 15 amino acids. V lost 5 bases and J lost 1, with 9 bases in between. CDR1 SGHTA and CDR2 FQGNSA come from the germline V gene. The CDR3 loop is CASSPGGSYNSPLHF. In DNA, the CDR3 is TGTGCCAGCAGCCCGGGGGGGTCCTATAATTCACCCCTCCACTTT.

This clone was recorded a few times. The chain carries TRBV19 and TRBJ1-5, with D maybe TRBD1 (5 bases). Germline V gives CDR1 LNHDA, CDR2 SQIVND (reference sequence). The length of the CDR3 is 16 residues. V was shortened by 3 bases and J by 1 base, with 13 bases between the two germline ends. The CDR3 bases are TGTGCCAGTAGTATTTTGTTCAGGGTGAGCAATCAGCCCCAGCATTTT. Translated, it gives CASSILFRVSNQPQHF.

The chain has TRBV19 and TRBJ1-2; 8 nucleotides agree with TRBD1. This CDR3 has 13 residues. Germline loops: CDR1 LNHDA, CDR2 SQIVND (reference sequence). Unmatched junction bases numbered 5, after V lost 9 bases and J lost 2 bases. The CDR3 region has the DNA TGTGCCAGCAGGGGGCTCCACAACTATGGCTACACCTTC. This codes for CASRGLHNYGYTF.

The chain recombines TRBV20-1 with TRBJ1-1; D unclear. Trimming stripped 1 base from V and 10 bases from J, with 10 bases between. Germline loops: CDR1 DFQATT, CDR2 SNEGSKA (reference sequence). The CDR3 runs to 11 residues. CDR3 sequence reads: CSARGWAGAFF. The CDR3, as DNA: TGCAGTGCTAGAGGCTGGGCTGGAGCTTTCTTT.

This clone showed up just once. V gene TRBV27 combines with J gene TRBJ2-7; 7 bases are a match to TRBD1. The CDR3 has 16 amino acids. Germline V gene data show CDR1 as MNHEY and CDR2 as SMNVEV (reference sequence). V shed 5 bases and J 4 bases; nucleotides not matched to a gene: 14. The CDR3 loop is CASSIATGEGSYEQYF. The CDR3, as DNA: TGTGCCAGCAGTATAGCCACAGGGGAAGGATCGTACGAGCAGTACTTC.

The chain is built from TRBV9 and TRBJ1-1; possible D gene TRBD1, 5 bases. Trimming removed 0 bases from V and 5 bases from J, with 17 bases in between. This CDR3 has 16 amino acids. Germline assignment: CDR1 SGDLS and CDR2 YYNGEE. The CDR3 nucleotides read TGTGCCAGCAGCGTAGATTTGAAGGGGCGGGGGACTGAAGCTTTCTTT. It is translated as CASSVDLKGRGTEAFF. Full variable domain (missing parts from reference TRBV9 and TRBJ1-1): DSGVTQTPKHLITATGQRVTLRCSPRSGDLSVYWYQQSLDQGLQFLIQYYNGEERAKGNILERFSAQQFPDLHSELNLSSLELGDSALYFCASSVDLKGRGTEAFFGQGTRLTVV.

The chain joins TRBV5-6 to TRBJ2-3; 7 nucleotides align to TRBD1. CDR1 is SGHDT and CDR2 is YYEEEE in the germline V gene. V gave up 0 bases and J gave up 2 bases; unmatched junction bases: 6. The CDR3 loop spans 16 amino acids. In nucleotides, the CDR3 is TGTGCCAGCAGCTTGGCGGGACAGCCAAACACAGATACGCAGTATTTT. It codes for CASSLAGQPNTDTQYF.

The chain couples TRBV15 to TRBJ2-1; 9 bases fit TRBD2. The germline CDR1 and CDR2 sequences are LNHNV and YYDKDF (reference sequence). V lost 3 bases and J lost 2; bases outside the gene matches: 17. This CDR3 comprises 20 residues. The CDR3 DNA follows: TGTGCCACCAGCAGTTACTTGGGTTCTTTAGCGGGGGATACCTACAATGAGCAGTTCTTC. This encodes CATSSYLGSLAGDTYNEQFF.

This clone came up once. CDR3 sequence: CASRRDRGFRSSEAFF. As DNA, the CDR3 is TGTGCCAGCAGAAGGGACAGGGGTTTTAGGTCCTCTGAAGCTTTCTTT. This chain links TRBV27 with TRBJ1-1; 10 bases fit TRBD1. V lost 6 bases, J lost 6 bases, and 13 bases stayed unmatched. CDR3 size: 16 residues. The germline V gene encodes CDR1 MNHEY and CDR2 SMNVEV (reference sequence).

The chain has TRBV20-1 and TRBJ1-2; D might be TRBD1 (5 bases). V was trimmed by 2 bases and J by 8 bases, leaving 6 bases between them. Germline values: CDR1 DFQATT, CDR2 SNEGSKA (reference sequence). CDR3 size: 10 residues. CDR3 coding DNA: TGCAGTGCTAGAAAGGGGGGCTACACCTTC. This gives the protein CSARKGGYTF.

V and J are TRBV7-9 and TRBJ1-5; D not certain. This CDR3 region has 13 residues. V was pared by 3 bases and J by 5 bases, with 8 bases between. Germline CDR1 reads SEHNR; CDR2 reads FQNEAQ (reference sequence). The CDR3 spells CASSFWEYQPQHF. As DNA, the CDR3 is TGTGCCAGCAGCTTCTGGGAGTATCAGCCCCAGCATTTT. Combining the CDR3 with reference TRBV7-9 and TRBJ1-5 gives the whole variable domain DTGVSQNPRHKITKRGQNVTFRCDPISEHNRLYWYRQTLGQGPEFLTYFQNEAQLEKSRLLSDRFSAERPKGSFSTLEIQRTEQGDSAMYLCASSFWEYQPQHFGDGTRLSIL.

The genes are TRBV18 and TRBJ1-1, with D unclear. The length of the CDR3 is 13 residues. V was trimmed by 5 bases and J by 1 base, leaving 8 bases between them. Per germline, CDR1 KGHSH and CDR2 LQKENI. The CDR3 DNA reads TGTGCCAGCTCATGGGCGAAGAACACTGAAGCTTTCTTT. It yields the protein CASSWAKNTEAFF.

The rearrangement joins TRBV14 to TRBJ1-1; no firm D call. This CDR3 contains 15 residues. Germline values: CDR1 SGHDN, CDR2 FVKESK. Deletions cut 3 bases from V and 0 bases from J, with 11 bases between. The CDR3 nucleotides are TGTGCCAGCAGCCATAATGGGCGCATGAACACTGAAGCTTTCTTT. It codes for CASSHNGRMNTEAFF.

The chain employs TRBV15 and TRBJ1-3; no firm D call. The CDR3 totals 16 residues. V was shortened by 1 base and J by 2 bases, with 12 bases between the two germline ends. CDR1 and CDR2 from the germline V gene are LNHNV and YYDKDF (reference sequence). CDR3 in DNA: TGTGCCACCAGCAGAGGTGAGGGAACGGCTGGAAACACCATATATTTT. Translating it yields CATSRGEGTAGNTIYF.

CDR3: CASSQPGQTWTGELFF. CDR3 sequence (DNA): TGTGCCAGCAGCCAACCGGGACAGACTTGGACCGGGGAGCTGTTTTTT. The chain is built from TRBV4-2 and TRBJ2-2, with 7 bases fitting TRBD1. There are 16 residues in the CDR3. The germline CDR1 and CDR2 sequences are LGHNA and YNFKEQ. The J segment lost 5 bases and the V segment lost 2 bases, leaving 8 bases of the junction unmatched.

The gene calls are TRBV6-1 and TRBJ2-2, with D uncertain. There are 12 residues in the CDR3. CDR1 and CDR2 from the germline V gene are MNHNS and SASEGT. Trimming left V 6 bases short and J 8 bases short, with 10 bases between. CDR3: CASRHIGGELFF. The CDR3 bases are TGTGCCAGCAGACATATCGGGGGGGAGCTGTTTTTT.

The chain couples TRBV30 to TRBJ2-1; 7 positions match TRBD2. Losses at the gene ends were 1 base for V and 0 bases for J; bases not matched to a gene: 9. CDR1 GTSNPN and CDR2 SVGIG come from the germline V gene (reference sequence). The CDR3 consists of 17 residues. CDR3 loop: CAWSGLGRGSSYNEQFF. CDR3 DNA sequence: TGTGCCTGGAGTGGATTGGGGCGGGGGAGCTCCTACAATGAGCAGTTCTTC.

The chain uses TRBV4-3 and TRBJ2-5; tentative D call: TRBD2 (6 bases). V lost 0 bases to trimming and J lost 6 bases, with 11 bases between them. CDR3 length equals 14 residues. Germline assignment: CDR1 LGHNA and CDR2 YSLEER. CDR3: CASSQDRAGKTQYF. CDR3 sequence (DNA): TGCGCCAGCAGCCAAGATAGGGCGGGGAAGACCCAGTACTTC.

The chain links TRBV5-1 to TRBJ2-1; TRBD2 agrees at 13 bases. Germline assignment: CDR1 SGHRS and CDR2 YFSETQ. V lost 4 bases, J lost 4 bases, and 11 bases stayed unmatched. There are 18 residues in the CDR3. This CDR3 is CASSTNGLAGEKYNEQFF. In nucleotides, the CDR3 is TGCGCCAGCAGCACCAATGGACTAGCGGGGGAGAAGTACAATGAGCAGTTCTTC.

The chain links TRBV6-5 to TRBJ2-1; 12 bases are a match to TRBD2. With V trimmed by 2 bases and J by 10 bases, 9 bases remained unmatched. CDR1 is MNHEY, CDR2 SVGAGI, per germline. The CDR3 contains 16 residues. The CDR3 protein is CASSYALAGGPGEQFF. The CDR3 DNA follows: TGTGCCAGCAGTTACGCTCTAGCGGGAGGGCCCGGAGAGCAGTTCTTC.

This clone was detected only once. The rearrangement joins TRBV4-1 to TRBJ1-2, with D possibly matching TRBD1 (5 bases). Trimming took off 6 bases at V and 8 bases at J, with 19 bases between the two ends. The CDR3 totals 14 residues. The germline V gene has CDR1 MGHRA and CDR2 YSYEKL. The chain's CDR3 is CASRPPGRAIGYTF. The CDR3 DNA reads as TGCGCCAGCAGACCCCCCGGCAGGGCTATCGGCTACACCTTC.

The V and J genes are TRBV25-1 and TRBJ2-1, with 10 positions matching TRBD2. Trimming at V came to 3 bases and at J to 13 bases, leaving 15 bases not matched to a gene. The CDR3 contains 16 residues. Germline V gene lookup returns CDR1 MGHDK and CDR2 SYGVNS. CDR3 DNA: TGTGCCAGCAGTGATCTTAGTCTAGCGGGGGTGAGAACTCAGTTCTTC. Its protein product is CASSDLSLAGVRTQFF.